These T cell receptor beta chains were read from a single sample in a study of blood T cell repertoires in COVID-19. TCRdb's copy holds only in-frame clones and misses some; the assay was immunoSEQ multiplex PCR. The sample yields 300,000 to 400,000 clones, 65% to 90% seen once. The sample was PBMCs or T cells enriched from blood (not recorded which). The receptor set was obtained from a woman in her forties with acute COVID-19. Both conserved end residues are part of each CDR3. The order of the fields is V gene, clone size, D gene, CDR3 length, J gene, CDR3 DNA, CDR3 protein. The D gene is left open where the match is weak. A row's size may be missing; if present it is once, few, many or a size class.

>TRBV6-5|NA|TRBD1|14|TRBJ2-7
TGTGCCAGCAGTTACTCGACAGGGTTGGGCGAGCAGTACTTC
CASSYSTGLGEQYF
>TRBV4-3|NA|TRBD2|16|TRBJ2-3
TGCGCCAGCAGCCAAGAGAGGACTAGCGGGATAGGTACGCAGTATTTT
CASSQERTSGIGTQYF
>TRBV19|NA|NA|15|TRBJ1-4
TGTGCCAGTAGTATTGGGAGGGGAAGTAATGAAAAACTGTTTTTT
CASSIGRGSNEKLFF
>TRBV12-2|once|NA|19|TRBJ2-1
TGTGCAAGTCGCTTAGCATTTGGTCGTCGAGGGGGGGCTGGAGATGAGCAGTTCTTC
CASRLAFGRRGGAGDEQFF
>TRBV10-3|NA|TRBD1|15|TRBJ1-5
TGTGCCACCCTACCCGGGACAGGGGTCAGTCAGCCCCAGCATTTT
CATLPGTGVSQPQHF
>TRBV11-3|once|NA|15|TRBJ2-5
TGTGCCAGCAGCTTAGATAGGGGGATCGGAGAGACCCAGTACTTC
CASSLDRGIGETQYF
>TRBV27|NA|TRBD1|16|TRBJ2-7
TGTGCCAGCAGTTTGTTGAGGACAGGGGGCTCTTACGAGCAGTACTTC
CASSLLRTGGSYEQYF
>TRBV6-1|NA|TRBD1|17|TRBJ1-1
TGTGCCAGCAGTGAAGCCTACCAGGACAGGGAGACAGGTGAAGCTTTCTTT
CASSEAYQDRETGEAFF
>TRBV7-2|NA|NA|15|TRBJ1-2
TGTGCCAGCAGCTTTGCGGGGGGGAGGAGCTATGGCTACACCTTC
CASSFAGGRSYGYTF
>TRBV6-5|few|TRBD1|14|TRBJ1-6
TGTGCCAGTAGGGGGACAGGGGGACATTCACCCCTCCACTTT
CASRGTGGHSPLHF
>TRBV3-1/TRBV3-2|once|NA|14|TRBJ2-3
TGTGCCAGCAGCCTGCGGGTCTACACAGATACGCAGTATTTT
CASSLRVYTDTQYF
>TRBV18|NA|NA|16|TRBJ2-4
TGTGCCAGCTCACAAGATTCGGGACACACCGAAAACATTCAGTACTTC
CASSQDSGHTENIQYF
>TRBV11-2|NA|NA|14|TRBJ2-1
TGTGCCAGCAGCTCTACTAGAGGATACAATGAGCAGTTCTTC
CASSSTRGYNEQFF
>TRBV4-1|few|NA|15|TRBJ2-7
TGCGCCAGCAGCCAAGACCTCCGGGGTTTGAACGAGCAGTACTTC
CASSQDLRGLNEQYF
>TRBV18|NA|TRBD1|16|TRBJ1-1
TGTGCCAGCTCACCCTCAGGGGGCGCGGGGAACACTGAAGCTTTCTTT
CASSPSGGAGNTEAFF
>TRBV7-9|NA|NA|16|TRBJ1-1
TGTGCCAGCAGTCCTAGAGGATGGGGCCCGAACACTGAAGCTTTCTTT
CASSPRGWGPNTEAFF
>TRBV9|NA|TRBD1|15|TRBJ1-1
TGTGCCAGCAGCGTTCTCGGGACAGGGGGGACTGAAGCTTTCTTT
CASSVLGTGGTEAFF
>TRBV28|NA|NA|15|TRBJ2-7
TGTGCCAGCAGCTCTCCCGGGACAAGGCCCTACGAGCAGTACTTC
CASSSPGTRPYEQYF
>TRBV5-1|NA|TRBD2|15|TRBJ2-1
TGCGCCAGCAGCCTGGTCCAACTAGCGGGAGACGAGCAGTTCTTC
CASSLVQLAGDEQFF
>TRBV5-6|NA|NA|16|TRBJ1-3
TGTGCCAGCAGCCTCCCAGGCGGGCGCGGTGGAAACACCATATATTTT
CASSLPGGRGGNTIYF
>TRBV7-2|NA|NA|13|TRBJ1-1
TGTGCCAGCAGAGCCCCATCAGGGACAGAAGCTTTCTTT
CASRAPSGTEAFF
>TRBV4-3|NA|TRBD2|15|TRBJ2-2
TGCGCCAGCAGCCCTACGGGGGGGCCTACCGGGGAGCTGTTTTTT
CASSPTGGPTGELFF
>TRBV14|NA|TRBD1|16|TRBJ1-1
TGTGCCAGCAGCCAAGAAGGGACAGGGTTTAACACTGAAGCTTTCTTT
CASSQEGTGFNTEAFF
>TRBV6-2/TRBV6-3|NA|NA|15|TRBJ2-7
TGTGCCAGCAGTTACTCGAACCAGGGGTCGGGGGAGCAGTACTTC
CASSYSNQGSGEQYF
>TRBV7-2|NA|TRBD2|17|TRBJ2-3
TGTGCCAGCAGCCCCCTACTAGCGGGGGGGCCCGCAGATACGCAGTATTTT
CASSPLLAGGPADTQYF
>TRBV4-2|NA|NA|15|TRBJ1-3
TGTGCCAGCAGCCAAGATCCCAGAACTGGAAACACCATATATTTT
CASSQDPRTGNTIYF
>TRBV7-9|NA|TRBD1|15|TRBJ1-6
TGTGCCAGCAGCTTAGGGACAGGTAGGGATTCACCCCTCCACTTT
CASSLGTGRDSPLHF
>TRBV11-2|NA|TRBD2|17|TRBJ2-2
TGTGCCAGCAGCTTACAAGGACTAGCGGGAGTAACCGGGGAGCTGTTTTTT
CASSLQGLAGVTGELFF
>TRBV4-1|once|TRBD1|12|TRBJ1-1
TGCGCCAGCGCTACAGGGGACACTGAAGCTTTCTTT
CASATGDTEAFF
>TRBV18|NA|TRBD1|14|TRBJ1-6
TGTGCCAGCTCGCCCGGGACAGCAAATTCACCCCTCCACTTT
CASSPGTANSPLHF
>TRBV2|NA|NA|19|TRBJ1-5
TGTGCCAGCAGTGAACAGCGATACGGGGGATCGTACGGCAATCAGCCCCAGCATTTT
CASSEQRYGGSYGNQPQHF
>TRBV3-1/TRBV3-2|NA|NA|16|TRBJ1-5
TGTGCCAGCAGCCATGGGGGGGCCGATAGCAATCAGCCCCAGCATTTT
CASSHGGADSNQPQHF
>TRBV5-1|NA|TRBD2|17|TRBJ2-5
TGCGCCAGCAGCTTGGCCTTAGCGGGAGGTCCCCAAGAGACCCAGTACTTC
CASSLALAGGPQETQYF
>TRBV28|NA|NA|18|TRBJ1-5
TGTGCCAGCAGTTACACTGTTCCCGGGACAAGGGGCAATCAGCCCCAGCATTTT
CASSYTVPGTRGNQPQHF
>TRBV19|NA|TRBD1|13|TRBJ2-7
TGTGCCAGTAGTCAGGGGGCGTCCTACGAGCAGTACTTC
CASSQGASYEQYF
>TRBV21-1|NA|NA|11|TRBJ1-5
TGTGCCAGCAGCAAAGGCGAGCCCCAGCATTTT
CASSKGEPQHF
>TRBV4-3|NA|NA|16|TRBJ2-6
TGCGCCAGCAGCCAAGATCTGGCCTCTGGGGCCAACGTCCTGACTTTC
CASSQDLASGANVLTF
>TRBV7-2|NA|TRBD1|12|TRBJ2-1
TGTGCCAGCAGCTTAAGGGGACAGGTCCAGTTCTTC
CASSLRGQVQFF
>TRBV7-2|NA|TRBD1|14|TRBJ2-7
TGTGCCAGCAGCTTTTGGCAGGGGGCACGGGAGCAGTACTTC
CASSFWQGAREQYF
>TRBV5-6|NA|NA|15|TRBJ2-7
TGTGCCAGCAGCCGGCGCGCGCGTGCGGCCTACGAGCAGTACTTC
CASSRRARAAYEQYF
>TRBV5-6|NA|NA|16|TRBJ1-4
TGTGCCAGCAGCTTGGTGGGTCGGGGTATCGCGGAAAAACTGTTTTTT
CASSLVGRGIAEKLFF
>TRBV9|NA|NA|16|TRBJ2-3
TGTGCCAGCAGCGTAGTTCTCGGGGGAGGCACAGATACGCAGTATTTT
CASSVVLGGGTDTQYF
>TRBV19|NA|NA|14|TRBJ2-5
TGTGCCAGTAGTATCGGAATAACGGGAGAGACCCAGTACTTC
CASSIGITGETQYF
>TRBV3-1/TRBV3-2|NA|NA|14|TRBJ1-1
TGTGCCAGCAGCCACCACACAGGGAACACTGAAGCTTTCTTT
CASSHHTGNTEAFF
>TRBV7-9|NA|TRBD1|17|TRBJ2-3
TGTGCCAGCAGCCCCACGGGCCCGACAGGGGGATCAGATACGCAGTATTTT
CASSPTGPTGGSDTQYF
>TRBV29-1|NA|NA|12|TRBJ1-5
TGCAGCGCACAGGTACCCAATCAGCCCCAGCATTTT
CSAQVPNQPQHF
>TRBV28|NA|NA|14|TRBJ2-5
TGTGCCAGCAGCCTGCCGGTCTACGAGGAGACCCAGTACTTC
CASSLPVYEETQYF
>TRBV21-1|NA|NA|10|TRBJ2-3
TGTGCCACGGGAAGCTCACCGCAGTATTTT
CATGSSPQYF
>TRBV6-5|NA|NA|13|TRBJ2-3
TGTGCCAGCAGTCCTCCAGGGGCAGATACGCAGTATTTT
CASSPPGADTQYF
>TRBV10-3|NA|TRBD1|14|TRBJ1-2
TGTGCCATCAGTGACAGGGGGCTCGGCTATGGCTACACCTTC
CAISDRGLGYGYTF
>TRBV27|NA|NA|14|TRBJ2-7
TGTGCCAGCAGTGCGCGGGACAGCCTCTACGAGCAGTACTTC
CASSARDSLYEQYF
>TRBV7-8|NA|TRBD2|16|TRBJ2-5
TGTGCCAGCAGCTTCTCTAGCGGGAGGACACAAGAGACCCAGTACTTC
CASSFSSGRTQETQYF
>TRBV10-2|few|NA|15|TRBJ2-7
TGCGCCAGCATGAATAGCGAGAGCTCATCCTACGAGCAGTACTTC
CASMNSESSSYEQYF
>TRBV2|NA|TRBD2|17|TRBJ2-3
TGTGCCAGCAGTGACAGGTTGCGGGGGGGCCCAACAGATACGCAGTATTTT
CASSDRLRGGPTDTQYF
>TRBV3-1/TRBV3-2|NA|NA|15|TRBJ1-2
TGTGCCAGCAGCCAAGATTCGGGAGGGATGAATGGCTACACCTTC
CASSQDSGGMNGYTF
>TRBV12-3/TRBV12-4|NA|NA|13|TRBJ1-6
TGTGCCACTAGGAGCCCCCCTAATTCACCCCTCCACTTT
CATRSPPNSPLHF
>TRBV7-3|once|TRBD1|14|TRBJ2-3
TGTGCCAGCAGCCGTCTCGGGACAGGCCATACGCAGTATTTT
CASSRLGTGHTQYF
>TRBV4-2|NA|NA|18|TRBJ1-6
TGTGCCAGCAGCCAACAAGTGGGAGGACGGAGTTATAATTCACCCCTCCACTTT
CASSQQVGGRSYNSPLHF
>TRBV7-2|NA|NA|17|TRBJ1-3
TGTGCCAGCAGCTTAGTTTCGGGTTCACTAGGTGGAAACACCATATATTTT
CASSLVSGSLGGNTIYF
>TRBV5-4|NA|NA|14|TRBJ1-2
TGTGCCAGCAGCTTGGAAGCGTCCAGGGATGGCTACACCTTC
CASSLEASRDGYTF